This TCR beta chain was captured by sequencing in a study of T cells after yellow fever vaccination. TCRdb itself ran the 5' RACE reads through MiXCR, one entry per CDR3 protein. The sample lists some 340,000 distinct CDR3 sequences, around 11% occurring once. The table lists this clonotype with a few counts. The antigen is undetermined. Study-level results: Weaker overall was a secondary response that nonetheless peaked faster, on day 5 versus 15. A small proportion of clonotypes was detected in both the CD4 and CD8 compartments. Reappearance after the booster was seen for most primary-vaccination clones, at 95% to 97% CD4 and roughly 90% CD8.

The sequence was obtained from a young man who received the YFV17D yellow fever vaccine. The material sequenced was CD4+ T cells sorted from PBMCs, taken 45 days after the yellow fever booster vaccination.

The CDR3 sequence: CASSQEEGRGYGYTF. The CDR3 DNA follows: TGCGCCAGCAGCCAAGAAGAGGGCAGGGGCTATGGCTACACCTTC. The V call is TRBV4-1, the J call TRBJ1-2, with D possibly being TRBD1 (6 bases). CDR1 MGHRA and CDR2 YSYEKL come from the germline V gene. The CDR3 is 15 amino acids. The V end lost 0 bases, the J end lost 4 bases, and 12 bases lay between the germline ends.